This TCR beta chain was documented in a study of T-cell reconstitution after alpha-beta-depleted transplantation in children. Using unique molecular identifiers, the investigators prepared the TCRbeta library. TCRdb used MiXCR to reprocess the PCR reads, holding one entry per CDR3 protein. The sample consists of hundreds of thousands of distinct CDR3 sequences, 16% of them appearing once. The junction had 5 bases not matched to a gene; V was cut back by 5 bases and J by 2 bases. Per the germline V gene, CDR1 is SGHTA and CDR2 is FQGNSA. The length of the CDR3 is 14 residues. The source of this sequence is a human donor who donated a stem cell graft to a child with acute myeloid leukemia. The sequenced sample was PBMCs from the stem cell graft donor, obtained from the stem cell graft. The J gene is TRBJ2-5, the V gene TRBV7-2, with 7 bases aligning to TRBD1. As DNA, the CDR3 is TGTGCCAGCAGCCACTCGGGACAGCAAGAGACCCAGTACTTC. This codes for CASSHSGQQETQYF.